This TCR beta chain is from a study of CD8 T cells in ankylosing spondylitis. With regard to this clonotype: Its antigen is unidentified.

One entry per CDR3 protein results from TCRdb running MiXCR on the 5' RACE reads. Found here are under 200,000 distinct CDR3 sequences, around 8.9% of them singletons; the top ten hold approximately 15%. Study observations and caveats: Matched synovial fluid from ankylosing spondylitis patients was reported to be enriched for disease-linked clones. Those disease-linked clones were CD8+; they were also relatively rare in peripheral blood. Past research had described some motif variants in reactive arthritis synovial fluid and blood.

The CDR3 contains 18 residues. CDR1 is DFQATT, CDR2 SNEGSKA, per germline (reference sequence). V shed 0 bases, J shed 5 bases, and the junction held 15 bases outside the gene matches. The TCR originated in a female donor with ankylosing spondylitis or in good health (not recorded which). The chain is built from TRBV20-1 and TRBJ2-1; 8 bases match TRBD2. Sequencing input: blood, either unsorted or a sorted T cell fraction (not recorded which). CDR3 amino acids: CSARDGGGGRLLHNEQFF. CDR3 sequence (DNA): TGCAGTGCTAGAGATGGTGGAGGCGGGAGGCTTTTACACAATGAGCAGTTCTTC.